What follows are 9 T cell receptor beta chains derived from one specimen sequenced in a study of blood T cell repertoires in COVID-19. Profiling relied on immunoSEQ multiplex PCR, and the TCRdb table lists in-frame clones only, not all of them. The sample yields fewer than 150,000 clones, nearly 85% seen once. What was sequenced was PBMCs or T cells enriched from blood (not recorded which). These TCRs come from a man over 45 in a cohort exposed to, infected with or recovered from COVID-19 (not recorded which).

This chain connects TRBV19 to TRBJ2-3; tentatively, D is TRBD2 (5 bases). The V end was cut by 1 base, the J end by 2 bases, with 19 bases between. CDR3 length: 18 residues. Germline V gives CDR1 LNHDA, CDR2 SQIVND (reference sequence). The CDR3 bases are TGTGCCAGTAGTATAGCCCGAGCGCGAGCGGAGTACACAGATACGCAGTATTTT. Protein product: CASSIARARAEYTDTQYF.

The CDR3 nucleotides are TGTGCCAGCAGTGAGGGGGGGTCCTACAATGAGCAGTTCTTC. Translating gives CASSEGGSYNEQFF. The J gene is TRBJ2-1, the V gene TRBV27, with D perhaps TRBD2 (7 bases). Germline V gene data show CDR1 as MNHEY and CDR2 as SMNVEV (reference sequence). Deletions cut 5 bases from V and 1 base from J, with 9 bases between. The CDR3 consists of 14 residues.

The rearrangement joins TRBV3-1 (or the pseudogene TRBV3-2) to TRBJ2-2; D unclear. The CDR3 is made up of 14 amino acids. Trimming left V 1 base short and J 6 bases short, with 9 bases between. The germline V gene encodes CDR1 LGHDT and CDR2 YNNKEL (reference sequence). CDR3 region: CASSQGLQPGELFF. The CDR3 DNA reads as TGTGCCAGCAGCCAAGGGCTACAGCCCGGGGAGCTGTTTTTT.

CDR3 protein: CAWGRLAVTDTQYF. The CDR3 DNA sequence: TGTGCCTGGGGGAGGCTAGCGGTCACAGATACGCAGTATTTT. V is TRBV30 and J is TRBJ2-3; 7 nucleotides align to TRBD2. Germline loops: CDR1 GTSNPN, CDR2 SVGIG (reference sequence). The CDR3 is 14 residues long. The V gene end was trimmed by 5 bases and the J gene end by 2 bases; junction bases not matched to a gene: 7.

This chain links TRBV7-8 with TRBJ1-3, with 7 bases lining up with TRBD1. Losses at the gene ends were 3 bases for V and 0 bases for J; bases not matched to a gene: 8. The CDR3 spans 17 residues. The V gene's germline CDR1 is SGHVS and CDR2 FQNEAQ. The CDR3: CASSFPRGQHSGNTIYF. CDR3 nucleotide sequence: TGTGCCAGCAGCTTCCCGAGGGGACAGCACTCTGGAAACACCATATATTTT.

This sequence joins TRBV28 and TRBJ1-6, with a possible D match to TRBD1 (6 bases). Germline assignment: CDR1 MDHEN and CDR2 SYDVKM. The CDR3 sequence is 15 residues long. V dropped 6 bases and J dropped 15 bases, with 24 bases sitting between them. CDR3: CASSPPDRRPGHLHF. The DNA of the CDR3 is TGTGCCAGCAGCCCCCCCGACAGGAGGCCTGGGCACCTCCACTTT. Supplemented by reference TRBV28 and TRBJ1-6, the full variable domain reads DVKVTQSSRYLVKRTGEKVFLECVQDMDHENMFWYRQDPGLGLRLIYFSYDVKMKEKGDIPEGYSVSREKKERFSLILESASTNQTSMYLCASSPPDRRPGHLHFGNGTRLTVT.

CDR3: CASSYEGGGYTF. The CDR3 coding sequence is TGTGCCAGCAGTTATGAGGGTGGAGGCTACACCTTC. V is TRBV12-3 or TRBV12-4 and J is TRBJ1-2; no reliable D call. There are 12 residues in the CDR3. V lost 4 bases to trimming and J lost 8 bases, with 11 bases between them.

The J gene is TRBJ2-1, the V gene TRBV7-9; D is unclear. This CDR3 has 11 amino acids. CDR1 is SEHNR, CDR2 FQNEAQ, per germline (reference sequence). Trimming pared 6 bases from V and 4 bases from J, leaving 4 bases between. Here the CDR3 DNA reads TGTGCCAGCAGTATTTACAATGAGCAGTTCTTC. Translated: CASSIYNEQFF. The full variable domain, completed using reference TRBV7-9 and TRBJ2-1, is DTGVSQNPRHKITKRGQNVTFRCDPISEHNRLYWYRQTLGQGPEFLTYFQNEAQLEKSRLLSDRFSAERPKGSFSTLEIQRTEQGDSAMYLCASSIYNEQFFGPGTRLTVL.

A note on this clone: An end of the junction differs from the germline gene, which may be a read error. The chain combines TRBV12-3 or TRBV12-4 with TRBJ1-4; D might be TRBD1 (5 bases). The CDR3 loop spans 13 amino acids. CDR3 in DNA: TGTGCCAGCAGCTTAGGCACAGGTGAAAAACTGTTTTTT. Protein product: CASSLGTGEKLFF.